This T cell receptor (beta chain) was captured by sequencing in a study of patients and donors after allogeneic stem cell transplantation. V trimming: 4 bases; J trimming: 6 bases; junction bases outside the gene matches: 14. From germline, CDR1 is GTSNPN and CDR2 SVGIG (reference sequence). CDR3 length: 16 residues. TCRdb reprocessed the RT-PCR reads via MiXCR and lists one record per CDR3 protein. The data contain around 240,000 distinct CDR3 sequences, approximately 14% of them singletons. The gene calls are TRBV30 and TRBJ2-1; 8 bases fit TRBD2. The sequenced sample consisted of blood, either unsorted or a sorted T cell fraction (not recorded which). This sequence was found in a human donor who was either an allogeneic HSCT recipient or a stem cell or donor lymphocyte infusion donor (not recorded which). It is not recorded whose cells these are; they may come from a transplant donor. CDR3 protein: CAWIKGSGVKANEQFF. The DNA of the CDR3 is TGTGCCTGGATTAAGGGTAGCGGGGTTAAGGCCAATGAGCAGTTCTTC.